Following are 23 T cell receptor beta chains from one sample sequenced in a study of cytomegalovirus exposure and HLA in healthy donors (dated by TCRdb to the late 2010s). Libraries were prepared through the immunoSEQ multiplex PCR assay. For the multiplex PCR, a mixture combining 60 forward primers for TCR Vbeta segments and 13 reverse primers for TCR Jbeta segments was used. TCRdb took over this immuneACCESS table, retaining in-frame rearrangements with V and J assigned. Such tables are incomplete; in checked studies, under half of the missing clones stem from an unresolved V gene, and the remainder is unexplained. The sample has about 160,000 clones on record, about 80% of them singletons. The ten biggest clones cover about 1.3% of the sample. The sequenced sample consisted of PBMCs. The receptors stem from a man under 40 in good health and CMV-seronegative.

The chain employs TRBV5-1 and TRBJ2-7; D perhaps matches TRBD1 (5 bases). CDR3 length: 11 amino acids. Germline assignment: CDR1 SGHRS and CDR2 YFSETQ. Trimming shortened V by 3 bases and J by 5 bases, and 6 bases separated the two germline ends. The CDR3 spells CASSWGNEQYF. The DNA for the CDR3 is TGCGCCAGCAGCTGGGGCAACGAGCAGTACTTC.

The rearrangement joins TRBV28 to TRBJ2-3; TRBD1 might be the D (6 bases). The length of the CDR3 is 14 residues. V gave up 8 bases and J gave up 0 bases, with 12 bases separating them. Germline loops: CDR1 MDHEN, CDR2 SYDVKM. Here the CDR3 reads CASHVGGSTDTQYF. For the CDR3, the DNA is TGTGCCAGCCACGTTGGGGGCAGCACAGATACGCAGTATTTT. The whole variable domain, remainder taken from reference TRBV28 and TRBJ2-3, is DVKVTQSSRYLVKRTGEKVFLECVQDMDHENMFWYRQDPGLGLRLIYFSYDVKMKEKGDIPEGYSVSREKKERFSLILESASTNQTSMYLCASHVGGSTDTQYFGPGTRLTVL.

The chain carries TRBV19 and TRBJ2-3; a possible D gene is TRBD2 (6 bases). The V gene lost 4 bases and the J gene lost 2 bases, with 13 bases spanning the gap. Germline loops: CDR1 LNHDA, CDR2 SQIVND (reference sequence). This CDR3 has 15 residues. The CDR3 DNA is TGTGCCAGTAGTAAGGCGCGGGGAGACACAGATACGCAGTATTTT. It specifies CASSKARGDTDTQYF.

The chain recombines TRBV30 with TRBJ2-2; D may be TRBD1 (8 bases). V gave up 5 bases and J gave up 3 bases, with 16 bases separating them. Germline V lookup: CDR1 GTSNPN, CDR2 SVGIG (reference sequence). The CDR3 has 15 residues. The CDR3 loop reads CAWGRTGRDTGELFF. CDR3 DNA: TGTGCCTGGGGGAGGACAGGGAGGGACACCGGGGAGCTGTTTTTT.

The V call is TRBV9, the J call TRBJ2-1; 7 bases match TRBD2. V dropped 4 bases and J dropped 2; count of bases not matched to a gene: 6. The CDR3 length is 15 residues. Looked up from germline, CDR1 is SGDLS and CDR2 is YYNGEE. The DNA of the CDR3 is TGTGCCAGCAGCCGTCTAGCGGAAGCCTACAATGAGCAGTTCTTC. Its translation: CASSRLAEAYNEQFF.

This chain uses TRBV7-8 with TRBJ2-5, with TRBD1 as a possible D gene (6 bases). The CDR3 contains 13 residues. The V gene's germline CDR1 is SGHVS and CDR2 FQNEAQ. The V and J ends lost 3 bases and 2 bases respectively, with 7 bases between them. CDR3 DNA: TGTGCCAGCAGCTTGGACAGACAAGAGACCCAGTACTTC. It codes for CASSLDRQETQYF.

V and J are TRBV19 and TRBJ1-2; TRBD1 is a possible D gene (5 bases). V dropped 3 bases and J dropped 2 bases, with 10 bases sitting between them. Germline V CDR1 and CDR2: LNHDA, SQIVND (reference sequence). The CDR3 is 14 amino acids. The CDR3 protein is CASSMMGGNYGYTF. The CDR3 DNA follows: TGTGCCAGTAGTATGATGGGGGGGAACTATGGCTACACCTTC.

The table lists this clone with a few counts. This sequence joins TRBV7-9 and TRBJ2-7; tentative D call: TRBD2 (6 bases). This CDR3 is 15 amino acids long. Per the germline V gene, CDR1 is SEHNR and CDR2 is FQNEAQ (reference sequence). Trimming cost V 4 bases and J 4 bases, with 17 bases left between them. The CDR3 sequence: CASSSWTAGNYEQYF. CDR3 DNA sequence: TGTGCCAGCAGCTCCTGGACGGCGGGGAATTACGAGCAGTACTTC.

V is TRBV6-5 and J is TRBJ2-5; TRBD2 might be the D (5 bases). V lost 0 bases to trimming and J lost 5 bases, with 10 bases between them. This CDR3 is built from 14 residues. CDR1 MNHEY and CDR2 SVGAGI come from the germline V gene. The CDR3 sequence: CASSYSGVVETQYF. The CDR3 DNA follows: TGTGCCAGCAGTTACTCCGGGGTAGTTGAGACCCAGTACTTC.

The chain is built from TRBV25-1 and TRBJ1-1; D unresolved. Between the trimmed V and J ends, which lost 1 base and 11 bases, there was a span of 20 bases. This CDR3 comprises 15 residues. The germline V gene has CDR1 MGHDK and CDR2 SYGVNS. The DNA for the CDR3 is TGTGCCAGCAGTGAATTATCCGGCGGGAGGGAAGGGGCTTTCTTT. This gives the protein CASSELSGGREGAFF.

CDR3 coding DNA: TGTGCCAGCAGGCCCAGGGGTTATAGCTCCTACGAGCAGTACTTC. Its protein product is CASRPRGYSSYEQYF. The chain couples TRBV27 to TRBJ2-7; D possibly corresponds to TRBD1 (6 bases). The V gene lost 6 bases and the J gene lost 0 bases, with 15 bases spanning the gap. Germline V lookup: CDR1 MNHEY, CDR2 SMNVEV (reference sequence). The CDR3 runs to 15 residues.

The count of this clone is one. The CDR3 protein is CSVEGQGDSNQPQHF. CDR3 coding DNA: TGCAGCGTTGAGGGACAGGGGGATAGCAATCAGCCCCAGCATTTT. The V gene is TRBV29-1, the J gene TRBJ1-5, with 11 bases that match TRBD1. Trimming removed 3 bases from V and 0 bases from J; junction bases left unmatched: 1. Looked up from germline, CDR1 is SQVTM and CDR2 is ANQGSEA. The CDR3 runs 15 residues.

The V and J genes are TRBV6-6 and TRBJ2-1; tentative D call: TRBD2 (5 bases). The CDR3 spans 10 residues. The V end was cut by 8 bases, the J end by 8 bases, with 7 bases between. Germline V gives CDR1 MNHNY, CDR2 SVGAGI (reference sequence). The CDR3 spells CASLGDEQFF. CDR3 DNA sequence: TGTGCCAGCCTGGGAGATGAGCAGTTCTTC.

V is TRBV18 and J is TRBJ2-3, with TRBD1 identical over 7 bases. V gave up 3 bases and J gave up 2 bases; unmatched junction bases: 5. Germline V CDR1 and CDR2: KGHSH, LQKENI. The CDR3 runs to 15 residues. The CDR3 here is CASSPRTGPTDTQYF. The CDR3, as DNA: TGTGCCAGCTCACCGCGGACAGGACCCACAGATACGCAGTATTTT. Supplemented by reference TRBV18 and TRBJ2-3, the full variable domain reads NAGVMQNPRHLVRRRGQEARLRCSPMKGHSHVYWYRQLPEEGLKFMVYLQKENIIDESGMPKERFSAEFPKEGPSILRIQQVVRGDSAAYFCASSPRTGPTDTQYFGPGTRLTVL.

The chain recombines TRBV7-2 with TRBJ1-5; unclear D gene. Between the trimmed V and J ends, which lost 1 base and 0 bases, there was a span of 7 bases. The CDR3 has 15 residues. In germline, CDR1 is SGHTA, CDR2 FQGNSA. The CDR3 DNA is TGTGCCAGCAGCTTAGGCGGTAATAGCAATCAGCCCCAGCATTTT. Translation: CASSLGGNSNQPQHF. The complete variable domain, with remaining parts taken from reference TRBV7-2 and TRBJ1-5, reads GAGVSQSPSNKVTEKGKDVELRCDPISGHTALYWYRQSLGQGLEFLIYFQGNSAPDKSGLPSDRFSAERTGGSVSTLTIQRTQQEDSAVYLCASSLGGNSNQPQHFGDGTRLSIL.

This chain joins TRBV11-2 and TRBJ1-1; D gene unclear. Trimming cost V 1 base and J 1 base, with 10 bases left between them. There are 15 residues in the CDR3. Per germline, CDR1 SGHAT and CDR2 FQNNGV. As DNA, the CDR3 is TGTGCCAGCAGCTTAGCGGCCCAGGAGAACACTGAAGCTTTCTTT. Its protein is CASSLAAQENTEAFF.

The chain links TRBV19 to TRBJ2-4; no clear D. This CDR3 has 15 amino acids. Trimming pared 1 base from V and 0 bases from J, leaving 7 bases between. Germline CDR1 is LNHDA and CDR2 is SQIVND (reference sequence). The CDR3 here is CASSIGSGAKNIQYF. The CDR3 coding sequence is TGTGCCAGTAGTATAGGTAGTGGAGCCAAAAACATTCAGTACTTC. Using reference TRBV19 and TRBJ2-4 for the parts outside the CDR3, the full variable domain is DGGITQSPKYLFRKEGQNVTLSCEQNLNHDAMYWYRQDPGQGLRLIYYSQIVNDFQKGDIAEGYSVSREKKESFPLTVTSAQKNPTAFYLCASSIGSGAKNIQYFGAGTRLSVL.

In DNA, the CDR3 is TGCGCCAGCAGCCCCTACGACCGGAGGGATGAGCAGTTCTTC. Encoded protein: CASSPYDRRDEQFF. The chain uses TRBV5-1 and TRBJ2-1; possibly TRBD2 for D (6 bases). The ends were cut back, 4 bases at V and 8 bases at J, with 16 bases in the middle. The V gene's germline CDR1 is SGHRS and CDR2 YFSETQ. The CDR3 contains 14 residues.

This clone was counted only a few times. V and J are TRBV13 and TRBJ1-4; no reliable D call. Between the trimmed V and J ends, which lost 6 bases and 5 bases, there was a span of 13 bases. The CDR3 extends over 14 amino acids. From germline, CDR1 is PRHDT and CDR2 FYEKMQ (reference sequence). The CDR3 region is CASSPTASNEKLFF. DNA for the CDR3: TGTGCCAGCAGTCCCACAGCAAGCAATGAAAAACTGTTTTTT.

The chain has TRBV30 and TRBJ1-4; 10 nucleotides align to TRBD1. The V and J ends lost 3 bases and 8 bases, in that order; junction bases with no gene match: 6. CDR1 GTSNPN and CDR2 SVGIG come from the germline V gene (reference sequence). The length of the CDR3 is 14 residues. For the CDR3, the DNA is TGTGCCTGGAGCCCGGGACAGGGGCTCGAAAAACTGTTTTTT. Amino acids: CAWSPGQGLEKLFF.

The chain has TRBV4-2 and TRBJ2-1; 7 bases line up with TRBD2. The CDR3 length is 16 residues. Per the germline V gene, CDR1 is LGHNA and CDR2 is YNFKEQ. The J segment lost 4 bases and the V segment lost 1 base, leaving 7 bases of the junction unmatched. CDR3 loop: CASSQGAGSTYNEQFF. CDR3 DNA sequence: TGTGCCAGCAGCCAAGGAGCGGGGAGTACTTACAATGAGCAGTTCTTC.

The gene calls are TRBV30 and TRBJ1-1, with 10 nucleotides matching TRBD1. The V segment lost 3 bases and the J segment 5 bases; nucleotides outside the gene matches: 6. The germline gives CDR1 GTSNPN, CDR2 SVGIG (reference sequence). This CDR3 is 14 amino acids long. CDR3 sequence: CAWRDWTGGTEAFF. The CDR3 region has the DNA TGTGCCTGGAGGGATTGGACAGGGGGGACTGAAGCTTTCTTT.

In DNA form, the CDR3 reads TGTGCCAGCAGTTACACTCACCCGGACACCGACTACGAGCAGTACTTC. This translates into CASSYTHPDTDYEQYF. The chain uses TRBV6-5 and TRBJ2-7; perhaps TRBD1 as D (5 bases). V lost 2 bases and J lost 3, with 17 bases in between. The germline V gene encodes CDR1 MNHEY and CDR2 SVGAGI. This CDR3 is built from 16 residues.